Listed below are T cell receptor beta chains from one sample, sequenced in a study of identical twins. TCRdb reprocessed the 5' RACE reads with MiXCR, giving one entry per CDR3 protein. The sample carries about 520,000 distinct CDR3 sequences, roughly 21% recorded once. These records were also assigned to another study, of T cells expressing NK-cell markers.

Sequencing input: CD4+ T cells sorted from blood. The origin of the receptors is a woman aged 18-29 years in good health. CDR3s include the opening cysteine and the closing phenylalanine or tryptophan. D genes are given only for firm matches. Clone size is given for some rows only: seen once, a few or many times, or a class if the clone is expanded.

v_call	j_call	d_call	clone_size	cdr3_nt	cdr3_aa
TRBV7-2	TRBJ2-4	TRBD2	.	TGTGCCAGCAGCCCAAGACTAGCGGGAGATCACATTCAGTACTTC	CASSPRLAGDHIQYF
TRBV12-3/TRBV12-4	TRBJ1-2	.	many	TGTGCCAGCAGTTTGCAGGGGACGACGGGGTATGGCTACACCTTC	CASSLQGTTGYGYTF
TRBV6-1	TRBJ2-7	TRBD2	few	TGTGCCAGCACCCGAGCGGGAGGTTACGAGCAGTACTTC	CASTRAGGYEQYF
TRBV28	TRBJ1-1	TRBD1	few	TGTGCCAGCAGTTGGGTGATGGGACAGGGGGGCCCTGAAGCTTTCTTT	CASSWVMGQGGPEAFF
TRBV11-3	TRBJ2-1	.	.	TGTGCCAGCAGCTCCGGACCCAACAATGAGCAGTTCTTC	CASSSGPNNEQFF
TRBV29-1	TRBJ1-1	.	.	TGCAGCGTTGATCCGTACCCGTATAACACTGAAGCTTTCTTT	CSVDPYPYNTEAFF
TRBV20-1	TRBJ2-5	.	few	TGCAGTGCTGCCACAAGAACAAAGACCCAGTACTTC	CSAATRTKTQYF
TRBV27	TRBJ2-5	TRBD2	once	TGTGCCAGCAGTCCCACTAGCGACCTGAGGGAGACCCAGTACTTC	CASSPTSDLRETQYF
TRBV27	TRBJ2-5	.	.	TGTGCCAGCACCAGTCGGGTGGGGGAGACCCAGTACTTC	CASTSRVGETQYF
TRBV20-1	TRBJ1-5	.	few	TGCAGTGCTAGAGATGGCGTTGATCAGCCCCAGCATTTT	CSARDGVDQPQHF
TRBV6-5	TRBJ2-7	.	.	TGTGCCAGCAGCACGGGTCCCAACGAGCAGTACTTC	CASSTGPNEQYF
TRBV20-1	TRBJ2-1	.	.	TGCAGTGCAGTACAGGGTAGCAATGAGCAGTTCTTC	CSAVQGSNEQFF
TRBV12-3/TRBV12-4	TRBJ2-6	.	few	TGTGCCAGCAGTTTCAGGACCGCAGACTCTGGGGCCAACGTCCTGACTTTC	CASSFRTADSGANVLTF
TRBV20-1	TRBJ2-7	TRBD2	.	TGCTGTGCTCCCGGGACTAGCGGGAGAATAGCCTACTTC	CCAPGTSGRIAYF
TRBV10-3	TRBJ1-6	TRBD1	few	TGTGCCATCAGGACGGACAGGGGTAATTCACCCCTCCACTTT	CAIRTDRGNSPLHF
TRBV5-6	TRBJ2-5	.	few	TGTGCCAGCAGCCGCTCCGAAATAGGGACCCAGTACTTC	CASSRSEIGTQYF